This T cell receptor (beta chain) was sequenced for a study of blood T cell repertoires in COVID-19. The wider study: Sites in the United States, Italy and Spain provided acute and convalescent COVID-19 samples. PBMCs, B-cell-depleted T cells, or T cells provided the cDNA or gDNA that made up the material.

Authors' analysis steps: Amplification from reference gene primers served as the basis for estimated nucleated cell counts. Here immunoSEQ multiplex PCR was the method, and the copy in TCRdb shows in-frame clones only, minus some. V and J calls and clone size are as listed in that table; D and trimming were resolved from the DNA. Of nearly 35,000 clones in the sample, around 87% were seen once. V lost 3 bases and J 4 bases, leaving 13 bases between the germline ends. Germline CDR1 is MDHEN and CDR2 is SYDVKM. The CDR3 length is 14 residues. The V gene is TRBV28, the J gene TRBJ2-7, with D possibly matching TRBD1 (5 bases). The receptor's source is a human donor in a cohort sampled during active COVID-19. The material sequenced was peripheral blood. The CDR3 region has the DNA TGTGCCAGCAGTTTGGTCAGGGTGAGGTACGAGCAGTACTTC. Translation: CASSLVRVRYEQYF. Complete variable domain (other parts from reference TRBV28 and TRBJ2-7): DVKVTQSSRYLVKRTGEKVFLECVQDMDHENMFWYRQDPGLGLRLIYFSYDVKMKEKGDIPEGYSVSREKKERFSLILESASTNQTSMYLCASSLVRVRYEQYFGPGTRLTVT.